Reported below is one T cell receptor (beta chain). This sample was taken from a study of blood T cell repertoires in COVID-19. Assignments of participants to cohorts depended upon their own reported clinical history. Germline CDR1 LNHNV, CDR2 YYDKDF (reference sequence). CDR3 length: 21 residues. V dropped 1 base and J dropped 3 bases, with 30 bases sitting between them. Per the original methods: Amplification of reference gene primers was used by the study to estimate nucleated cell counts. Repertoires were generated with immunoSEQ multiplex PCR, while TCRdb's copy carries only in-frame clones and drops some. The V and J calls and the clone size are those of that table, but D and trimming were determined from the DNA. The sample shows over 200,000 clones, about 90% of them seen only once.

This sequence was found in a man aged 25-40 years who had recovered from COVID-19. Specimen: PBMCs or T cells enriched from blood (not recorded which). V is TRBV15 and J is TRBJ2-5, with D perhaps TRBD2 (6 bases). The DNA for the CDR3 is TGTGCCACCAGCAGAGGTACCTCCGGGAGACCGATACATGGGGGAGAAGAGACCCAGTACTTC. This codes for CATSRGTSGRPIHGGEETQYF.